A single sample gave rise to the 24 T cell receptor beta chains below, sequenced in a study of T-cell memory formation after mild COVID-19. TCRdb used MiXCR to reprocess the 5' RACE reads, holding one entry per CDR3 protein. The sample consists of roughly 200,000 distinct CDR3 sequences, 16% of them appearing once. The sample was PBMCs or a T cell subset sorted from them (not recorded which). The receptors stem from an adult woman who had mild COVID-19 (a few samples of this study predate the infection). Cell type and time point are not known.

The gene calls are TRBV15 and TRBJ2-2; D gene ambiguous. V dropped 0 bases and J dropped 7 bases, with 3 bases sitting between them. The CDR3 is 12 residues long. Germline lookup yields CDR1 LNHNV and CDR2 YYDKDF (reference sequence). CDR3 in amino acids: CATSREIGELFF. The CDR3 DNA reads as TGTGCCACCAGCAGAGAAATCGGGGAGCTGTTTTTT.

This chain links TRBV4-1 with TRBJ2-2; 11 bases align to TRBD2. J lost 4 bases, V lost 0 bases, and 4 bases had no gene match. The germline V gene has CDR1 MGHRA and CDR2 YSYEKL. This CDR3 has 17 residues. CDR3 in DNA: TGCGCCAGCAGCCAAGATAGCGGGAGGGTCGGCACCGGGGAGCTGTTTTTT. This gives the protein CASSQDSGRVGTGELFF.

The chain uses TRBV7-6 and TRBJ1-1, with 8 bases lining up with TRBD1. V dropped 5 bases and J dropped 2; count of bases not matched to a gene: 10. The CDR3 runs 16 residues. Germline V gene sequence: CDR1 SGHVS, CDR2 FNYEAQ. The CDR3 here is CASSPTRDRPNTEAFF. The CDR3 coding sequence is TGTGCCAGCAGCCCGACTCGGGACAGGCCTAACACTGAAGCTTTCTTT.

In its sample, this clonotype was seen a few times. V usage is TRBV19 and J usage is TRBJ2-2; 7 positions match TRBD2. This CDR3 comprises 14 residues. V dropped 7 bases and J dropped 9; count of bases not matched to a gene: 11. Looked up from germline, CDR1 is LNHDA and CDR2 is SQIVND (reference sequence). In DNA, the CDR3 is TGTGCCAGTACCCTAGGGAGCGGGACCCGGGAGCTGTTTTTT. This gives the protein CASTLGSGTRELFF.

This chain links TRBV6-5 with TRBJ2-4; 13 nucleotides agree with TRBD2. Germline V gene lookup returns CDR1 MNHEY and CDR2 SVGAGI. The CDR3 extends over 21 amino acids. J gave up 0 bases and V 2 bases, and 13 bases lay outside the gene matches. CDR3 in DNA: TGTGCCAGCAGTTACATCCCGACGGGACTAGCGGGACGGTTAGCCAAAAACATTCAGTACTTC. It yields the protein CASSYIPTGLAGRLAKNIQYF.

This clonotype was counted at least ten times. The V and J genes are TRBV5-1 and TRBJ2-5; D is undetermined. CDR3 length: 13 residues. The germline V gene encodes CDR1 SGHRS and CDR2 YFSETQ. Trimming took 1 base from V and 4 from J, leaving 8 bases between them. The CDR3 sequence: CASSLKRRETQYF. In nucleotides, the CDR3 is TGCGCCAGCAGCTTGAAAAGGCGAGAGACCCAGTACTTC.

The genes are TRBV4-1 and TRBJ2-3, with 10 bases that match TRBD2. The junction had 18 bases not matched to a gene; V was cut back by 5 bases and J by 10 bases. This CDR3 spans 17 amino acids. Germline CDR1 reads MGHRA; CDR2 reads YSYEKL. CDR3 in DNA: TGCGCCAGCAGCTCCCGCCCCGGGACTAGCGAGGGCCGGGCGCAGTATTTT. Its translation: CASSSRPGTSEGRAQYF.

The rearrangement links TRBV7-3 to TRBJ2-2; TRBD1 aligns across 8 bases. The CDR3 runs 16 residues. CDR1 is SGHTA and CDR2 is FQGTGA in the germline V gene. Trimming took 4 bases from V and 4 from J; bases not matched to a gene: 8. Written as DNA, the CDR3 is TGTGCCAGCAGCTCACGGACAGGGTTGAGCACCGGGGAGCTGTTTTTT. Translation: CASSSRTGLSTGELFF.

There are many counts of this clonotype. The chain links TRBV7-6 to TRBJ2-1; 9 bases are shared with TRBD2. CDR1 is SGHVS and CDR2 is FNYEAQ in the germline V gene. There are 18 residues in the CDR3. Trimming took 0 bases from V and 5 from J; bases not matched to a gene: 11. The CDR3 is CASSLARAGGRPDNEQFF. The CDR3, as DNA: TGTGCCAGCAGCTTAGCGCGAGCGGGAGGACGGCCGGACAATGAGCAGTTCTTC.

The CDR3 reads CASSEREGDEQYF. CDR3 coding DNA: TGTGCCAGCAGCGAGCGGGAGGGGGACGAGCAGTACTTC. The chain uses TRBV2 and TRBJ2-7; 10 nucleotides line up with TRBD2. The CDR3 is 13 residues long. V dropped 6 bases and J dropped 5; count of bases not matched to a gene: 4. Germline V gene sequence: CDR1 SNHLY, CDR2 FYNNEI.

The sample holds a few counts of this clonotype. The V call is TRBV4-1, the J call TRBJ2-1; 10 bases are shared with TRBD2. The CDR3 runs 18 residues. Germline V gene lookup returns CDR1 MGHRA and CDR2 YSYEKL. Trimming took 7 bases from V and 4 from J; bases not matched to a gene: 16. The CDR3 sequence: CASTPGLARTGPYNEQFF. The CDR3 nucleotides read TGCGCCAGCACGCCGGGACTAGCGAGAACAGGACCTTACAATGAGCAGTTCTTC.

The chain recombines TRBV19 with TRBJ1-2; 7 bases align to TRBD1. In germline, CDR1 is LNHDA, CDR2 SQIVND (reference sequence). CDR3 length equals 16 residues. V lost 4 bases, J lost 4 bases, and 12 bases stayed unmatched. In DNA form, the CDR3 reads TGTGCCAGTAGTAGCATCGCCGACCGACAGGGCTATGGCTACACCTTC. Translated, it gives CASSSIADRQGYGYTF.

Only one count was recorded for this clonotype. The V and J genes are TRBV7-9 and TRBJ1-2; D unclear. CDR3 length: 14 amino acids. CDR1 and CDR2 from the germline V gene are SEHNR and FQNEAQ (reference sequence). Trimming stripped 3 bases from V and 4 bases from J, with 12 bases between. For the CDR3, the DNA is TGTGCCAGCAGCTTTAGTTCCAAGCCCTATGGCTACACCTTC. It encodes CASSFSSKPYGYTF.

This chain joins TRBV5-4 and TRBJ2-1, with D possibly called TRBD1 or TRBD2 (5 bases each). Germline lookup yields CDR1 SGHNT and CDR2 YYREEE (reference sequence). The CDR3 has 15 residues. V gave up 0 bases and J gave up 5 bases, with 12 bases separating them. The chain's CDR3 is CASSLGGIVDNEQFF. CDR3 DNA sequence: TGTGCCAGCAGCTTGGGGGGGATTGTCGACAATGAGCAGTTCTTC.

This sequence joins TRBV18 and TRBJ1-1; no reliable D call. Trimming cost V 0 bases and J 5 bases, with 10 bases left between them. In germline, CDR1 is KGHSH, CDR2 LQKENI. There are 14 residues in the CDR3. The chain's CDR3 is CASSPPNVGTEAFF. In DNA, the CDR3 is TGTGCCAGCTCACCACCCAACGTGGGGACTGAAGCTTTCTTT.

This clonotype was counted at least ten times. The chain recombines TRBV12-3 or TRBV12-4 with TRBJ2-3, with TRBD1 identical over 9 bases. CDR3 length: 15 amino acids. The V segment lost 5 bases and the J segment 0 bases; nucleotides outside the gene matches: 3. The CDR3 nucleotides read TGTGCCAGCAGTCCCGGGACAGGGAGCACAGATACGCAGTATTTT. It encodes CASSPGTGSTDTQYF.

The rearrangement joins TRBV5-1 to TRBJ2-7; weak D call: TRBD1 (6 bases). The CDR3 length is 15 residues. Looked up from germline, CDR1 is SGHRS and CDR2 is YFSETQ. V was clipped by 4 bases and J by 2 bases, with 16 bases between them. The CDR3 here is CASSPHRVAAYEQYF. The CDR3 DNA reads TGCGCCAGCAGCCCCCACAGGGTGGCGGCCTACGAGCAGTACTTC.

The chain recombines TRBV7-9 with TRBJ2-1, with 11 bases matching TRBD1. This CDR3 contains 15 residues. J lost 5 bases, V lost 6 bases, and 6 bases had no gene match. Per germline, CDR1 SEHNR and CDR2 FQNEAQ (reference sequence). The CDR3 region is CASSSGTGGHNEQFF. DNA of the CDR3: TGTGCCAGCAGTTCGGGGACAGGGGGACACAATGAGCAGTTCTTC.

The sample holds a few counts of this clonotype. The chain links TRBV19 to TRBJ2-6, with 7 bases matching TRBD1. The CDR3 is made up of 15 amino acids. Germline assignment: CDR1 LNHDA and CDR2 SQIVND (reference sequence). With V trimmed by 10 bases and J by 4 bases, 10 bases remained unmatched. CDR3 protein: CATRIGGLGANVLTF. CDR3 bases: TGTGCCACTAGGATAGGGGGCCTCGGGGCCAACGTCCTGACTTTC. Variable domain in full (rest from reference TRBV19 and TRBJ2-6): DGGITQSPKYLFRKEGQNVTLSCEQNLNHDAMYWYRQDPGQGLRLIYYSQIVNDFQKGDIAEGYSVSREKKESFPLTVTSAQKNPTAFYLCATRIGGLGANVLTFGAGSRLTVL.

In this sample, this clonotype turned up a few times. The CDR3 reads CASSEIFGRPGGNSPLHF. CDR3 in DNA: TGTGCCAGCAGTGAAATCTTCGGCAGGCCAGGCGGTAATTCACCCCTCCACTTT. V is TRBV25-1 and J is TRBJ1-6; D unclear. Germline V CDR1 and CDR2: MGHDK, SYGVNS. V was clipped by 2 bases and J by 6 bases, with 20 bases between them. This CDR3 region has 18 residues. Filled out from reference TRBV25-1 and TRBJ1-6, the complete variable domain reads EADIYQTPRYLVIGTGKKITLECSQTMGHDKMYWYQQDPGMELHLIHYSYGVNSTEKGDLSSESTVSRIRTEHFPLTLESARPSHTSQYLCASSEIFGRPGGNSPLHFGNGTRLTVT.

The V call is TRBV7-3, the J call TRBJ2-3, with no clear D. The V end lost 2 bases, the J end lost 2 bases, and 8 bases lay between the germline ends. This CDR3 spans 14 amino acids. CDR1 SGHTA and CDR2 FQGTGA come from the germline V gene. The CDR3 nucleotides are TGTGCCAGCAGCTTATCCAGAGACACAGATACGCAGTATTTT. Its protein is CASSLSRDTDTQYF.

This clonotype came up a few times. V and J are TRBV18 and TRBJ2-3; no clear D gene. The germline CDR1 and CDR2 sequences are KGHSH and LQKENI. The CDR3 extends over 14 amino acids. Trimming removed 0 bases at V and 4 bases at J, with 8 bases between. CDR3 region: CASSPPRPADTQYF. CDR3 in DNA: TGTGCCAGCTCACCACCGCGGCCGGCAGATACGCAGTATTTT.

The chain combines TRBV18 with TRBJ2-1, with 7 positions matching TRBD2. Trimming removed 2 bases from V and 1 base from J; junction bases left unmatched: 2. The CDR3 has 15 residues. Germline CDR1 reads KGHSH; CDR2 reads LQKENI. CDR3 sequence reads: CASSPIGGSYNEQFF. The CDR3 nucleotides are TGTGCCAGCTCACCAATCGGGGGGTCCTACAATGAGCAGTTCTTC.

This clonotype was seen many times. The rearrangement uses TRBV7-9 and TRBJ1-1; the match to TRBD1 covers 9 bases. This CDR3 has 16 residues. J lost 0 bases, V lost 3 bases, and 5 bases had no gene match. Looked up from germline, CDR1 is SEHNR and CDR2 is FQNEAQ (reference sequence). CDR3 in DNA: TGTGCCAGCAGCTTGGGGACAGGGCCTGTGAACACTGAAGCTTTCTTT. Its translation: CASSLGTGPVNTEAFF.